This is a list of T cell receptor beta chains from one sample in a study of CDR3 diversity in severe acne. From the PCR reads, TCRdb called clonotypes with MiXCR, one entry per CDR3 protein. The data contain over 85,000 distinct CDR3 sequences, under 60% of them singletons. The sequenced material came from blood. These TCRs come from a male donor with acne. Both conserved end residues are part of each CDR3. D genes are given only for firm matches. For some rows the clone size is stated as once, few or many, or as a class when expanded; others skip it.

j_gene: TRBJ2-7
abundance: NA
d_gene: NA
len: 16
v_gene: TRBV19
CDR3aa: CASSMGQRGGYYEQYF
CDR3nt: TGTGCCAGTAGTATGGGACAGCGCGGGGGATACTACGAGCAGTACTTC

j_gene: TRBJ2-2
abundance: many
d_gene: NA
len: 13
v_gene: TRBV11-1
CDR3aa: CASSLFTTGELFF
CDR3nt: TGTGCCAGCAGCTTATTTACCACCGGGGAGCTGTTTTTT

j_gene: TRBJ2-1
abundance: many
d_gene: NA
len: 14
v_gene: TRBV29-1
CDR3aa: CSVDTGLSYNEQFF
CDR3nt: TGCAGCGTTGACACAGGGCTCTCCTACAATGAGCAGTTCTTC

j_gene: TRBJ1-2
abundance: many
d_gene: NA
len: 10
v_gene: TRBV9
CDR3aa: CASAGYGYTF
CDR3nt: TGTGCCAGCGCGGGGTATGGCTACACCTTC

j_gene: TRBJ2-3
abundance: NA
d_gene: TRBD2
len: 15
v_gene: TRBV9
CDR3aa: CASSTELADTDTQYF
CDR3nt: TGTGCCAGCAGCACCGAACTAGCGGACACAGATACGCAGTATTTT

j_gene: TRBJ1-2
abundance: NA
d_gene: TRBD1
len: 14
v_gene: TRBV10-3
CDR3aa: CASPKTGGKDGYTF
CDR3nt: TGTGCCAGCCCTAAGACAGGGGGCAAGGATGGCTACACCTTC

j_gene: TRBJ1-2
abundance: NA
d_gene: NA
len: 13
v_gene: TRBV10-2
CDR3aa: CASSENRACCYTF
CDR3nt: TGCGCCAGCAGTGAGAACAGGGCCTGTTGCTACACCTTC

j_gene: TRBJ2-2
abundance: many
d_gene: TRBD1
len: 16
v_gene: TRBV20-1
CDR3aa: CSARDARQGEAGELFF
CDR3nt: TGCAGTGCTAGAGACGCAAGACAGGGCGAGGCCGGGGAGCTGTTTTTT

j_gene: TRBJ2-7
abundance: NA
d_gene: NA
len: 13
v_gene: TRBV29-1
CDR3aa: CSVETGSTYEQYF
CDR3nt: TGCAGCGTTGAAACAGGGTCGACCTACGAGCAGTACTTC

j_gene: TRBJ2-7
abundance: NA
d_gene: NA
len: 13
v_gene: TRBV7-9
CDR3aa: CASSQSVVYEQYF
CDR3nt: TGTGCCAGCAGCCAGTCGGTAGTCTACGAGCAGTACTTC

j_gene: TRBJ1-2
abundance: once
d_gene: NA
len: 11
v_gene: TRBV18
CDR3aa: CASASDHGYTF
CDR3nt: TGTGCCAGCGCAAGTGACCATGGCTACACCTTC

j_gene: TRBJ1-1
abundance: many
d_gene: NA
len: 16
v_gene: TRBV25-1
CDR3aa: CASSEYTGLGNTEAFF
CDR3nt: TGTGCCAGCAGTGAATATACAGGGCTGGGGAACACTGAAGCTTTCTTT

j_gene: TRBJ1-1
abundance: many
d_gene: NA
len: 12
v_gene: TRBV10-3
CDR3aa: CAISESRSEAFF
CDR3nt: TGTGCCATCAGTGAGTCGAGGAGTGAAGCTTTCTTT

j_gene: TRBJ2-1
abundance: NA
d_gene: TRBD2
len: 12
v_gene: TRBV2
CDR3aa: CAGLAGANEQFF
CDR3nt: TGTGCCGGACTAGCGGGAGCCAATGAGCAGTTCTTC

j_gene: TRBJ2-2
abundance: NA
d_gene: NA
len: 13
v_gene: TRBV10-2
CDR3aa: CASSEMLAGELFF
CDR3nt: TGCGCCAGCAGTGAGATGTTGGCCGGGGAGCTGTTTTTT

j_gene: TRBJ2-2
abundance: NA
d_gene: TRBD2
len: 18
v_gene: TRBV12-3/TRBV12-4
CDR3aa: CASSYSSSGRDFTGELFF
CDR3nt: TGTGCCAGCAGTTACTCGTCTAGCGGGAGGGATTTTACCGGGGAGCTGTTTTTT

j_gene: TRBJ2-2
abundance: medium-sized
d_gene: NA
len: 10
v_gene: TRBV2
CDR3aa: CASSGGELFF
CDR3nt: TGTGCCAGCAGCGGCGGGGAGCTGTTTTTT

j_gene: TRBJ2-2
abundance: NA
d_gene: TRBD1
len: 17
v_gene: TRBV7-9
CDR3aa: CASSLADRASNTGELFF
CDR3nt: TGCGCCAGCAGCCTAGCAGACAGGGCCTCGAACACCGGGGAGCTGTTTTTT

j_gene: TRBJ1-2
abundance: NA
d_gene: NA
len: 13
v_gene: TRBV6-5
CDR3aa: CASSYGGAGGYTF
CDR3nt: TGTGCCAGCAGTTACGGGGGGGCTGGCGGCTACACCTTC

j_gene: TRBJ2-7
abundance: NA
d_gene: TRBD1
len: 16
v_gene: TRBV5-4
CDR3aa: CASSPTADRGNDEQYF
CDR3nt: TGTGCCAGCAGCCCGACCGCGGACAGGGGTAACGACGAGCAGTACTTC

j_gene: TRBJ2-3
abundance: NA
d_gene: TRBD1
len: 16
v_gene: TRBV11-2
CDR3aa: CASSAAGQVSTDTQYF
CDR3nt: TGTGCCAGCAGCGCTGCCGGACAGGTCAGCACAGATACGCAGTATTTT

j_gene: TRBJ2-5
abundance: NA
d_gene: TRBD2
len: 14
v_gene: TRBV19
CDR3aa: CASSIWEGEGTQYF
CDR3nt: TGTGCCAGTAGTATCTGGGAGGGTGAAGGGACCCAGTACTTC

j_gene: TRBJ2-1
abundance: once
d_gene: NA
len: 12
v_gene: TRBV20-1
CDR3aa: CSASSDRRRQFF
CDR3nt: TGCAGTGCCAGCTCCGACAGGCGTCGGCAGTTCTTC

j_gene: TRBJ2-6
abundance: NA
d_gene: NA
len: 14
v_gene: TRBV24-1
CDR3aa: CATSPRTGANVLTF
CDR3nt: TGTGCCACCAGTCCCCGGACTGGGGCCAACGTCCTGACTTTC

j_gene: TRBJ2-7
abundance: many
d_gene: NA
len: 12
v_gene: TRBV25-1
CDR3aa: CASSESGDEQYF
CDR3nt: TGTGCCAGCAGTGAAAGCGGTGACGAGCAGTACTTC

j_gene: TRBJ2-3
abundance: NA
d_gene: TRBD2
len: 14
v_gene: TRBV7-9
CDR3aa: CASSRSGSTDTQYF
CDR3nt: TGTGCCAGCAGCCGTAGCGGGAGCACAGATACGCAGTATTTT

j_gene: TRBJ2-7
abundance: NA
d_gene: NA
len: 13
v_gene: TRBV24-1
CDR3aa: CATSSGDSYEQYF
CDR3nt: TGTGCCACCAGTTCCGGGGATTCCTACGAGCAGTACTTC

j_gene: TRBJ2-2
abundance: once
d_gene: NA
len: 17
v_gene: TRBV12-3/TRBV12-4
CDR3aa: CASSLLGEPANTGELFF
CDR3nt: TGTGCCAGCAGCCTCCTGGGGGAACCAGCGAACACCGGGGAGCTGTTTTTT

j_gene: TRBJ2-7
abundance: NA
d_gene: TRBD1
len: 13
v_gene: TRBV7-3
CDR3aa: CASSLGQGNEQYF
CDR3nt: TGTGCCAGCAGCCTGGGACAGGGTAACGAGCAGTACTTC

j_gene: TRBJ1-5
abundance: few
d_gene: NA
len: 17
v_gene: TRBV6-1
CDR3aa: CASSELVGESVGQPQHF
CDR3nt: TGTGCCAGCAGTGAACTGGTCGGGGAGTCCGTGGGTCAGCCCCAGCATTTT

j_gene: TRBJ2-7
abundance: few
d_gene: TRBD1
len: 16
v_gene: TRBV28
CDR3aa: CASSDTGGADSYEQYF
CDR3nt: TGTGCCAGCAGCGACACAGGGGGCGCGGACTCCTACGAGCAGTACTTC

j_gene: TRBJ2-2
abundance: many
d_gene: TRBD1
len: 14
v_gene: TRBV10-2
CDR3aa: CASRGQANTGELFF
CDR3nt: TGCGCCAGTAGGGGACAGGCGAACACCGGGGAGCTGTTTTTT

j_gene: TRBJ2-3
abundance: few
d_gene: TRBD2
len: 17
v_gene: TRBV7-8
CDR3aa: CASSRITSGRATDTQYF
CDR3nt: TGTGCCAGCAGCCGTATCACTAGCGGGAGGGCCACAGATACGCAGTATTTT

j_gene: TRBJ2-5
abundance: NA
d_gene: TRBD2
len: 19
v_gene: TRBV12-3/TRBV12-4
CDR3aa: CASSLIRPGLAGVVETQYF
CDR3nt: TGTGCCAGCAGTTTAATTCGTCCGGGACTAGCAGGAGTAGTGGAGACCCAGTACTTC

j_gene: TRBJ2-1
abundance: many
d_gene: NA
len: 12
v_gene: TRBV4-2
CDR3aa: CASSQAAPEQFF
CDR3nt: TGTGCCAGCAGCCAAGCGGCCCCTGAGCAGTTCTTC

j_gene: TRBJ2-3
abundance: once
d_gene: TRBD2
len: 17
v_gene: TRBV4-2
CDR3aa: CASSQDRTSGSTDTQYF
CDR3nt: TGTGCCAGCAGCCAAGATCGGACTAGCGGGAGCACAGATACGCAGTATTTT

j_gene: TRBJ2-5
abundance: NA
d_gene: NA
len: 11
v_gene: TRBV20-1
CDR3aa: CSATLGAPQYF
CDR3nt: TGCAGTGCAACCCTGGGGGCTCCCCAGTACTTC

j_gene: TRBJ2-7
abundance: many
d_gene: NA
len: 15
v_gene: TRBV19
CDR3aa: CASSTRRSPLYEQYF
CDR3nt: TGTGCCAGTAGTACCCGGCGCTCTCCCCTTTACGAGCAGTACTTC

j_gene: TRBJ1-2
abundance: NA
d_gene: NA
len: 13
v_gene: TRBV7-9
CDR3aa: CSSLVQGRYGYTF
CDR3nt: TGCAGCAGCTTAGTACAGGGTAGGTATGGCTACACCTTC

j_gene: TRBJ2-7
abundance: once
d_gene: TRBD1
len: 15
v_gene: TRBV11-2
CDR3aa: CASSIDRDSIYEQYF
CDR3nt: TGTGCCAGTAGTATCGACCGGGACAGTATCTACGAGCAGTACTTC

j_gene: TRBJ2-7
abundance: many
d_gene: TRBD1
len: 16
v_gene: TRBV5-1
CDR3aa: CASSLFLGYPGGEQYF
CDR3nt: TGCGCCAGCAGCTTATTTTTGGGGTATCCAGGGGGAGAGCAGTACTTC

j_gene: TRBJ1-1
abundance: NA
d_gene: NA
len: 10
v_gene: TRBV10-3
CDR3aa: CGGGDTEAFF
CDR3nt: TGTGGGGGAGGGGACACTGAAGCTTTCTTT

j_gene: TRBJ2-7
abundance: NA
d_gene: NA
len: 14
v_gene: TRBV7-9
CDR3aa: CASSSAAGAYEQYF
CDR3nt: TGTGCCAGCAGCTCCGCAGCGGGCGCCTACGAGCAGTACTTC

j_gene: TRBJ2-2
abundance: NA
d_gene: NA
len: 15
v_gene: TRBV10-3
CDR3aa: CAISDSADRTEGLFF
CDR3nt: TGTGCCATCAGTGATTCCGCGGACCGTACCGAGGGGCTGTTTTTT

j_gene: TRBJ1-1
abundance: NA
d_gene: NA
len: 16
v_gene: TRBV3-1
CDR3aa: CASSQDSDRVHTEAFF
CDR3nt: TGTGCCAGCAGCCAAGATTCTGACAGAGTCCACACTGAAGCTTTCTTT

j_gene: TRBJ1-5
abundance: NA
d_gene: NA
len: 13
v_gene: TRBV19
CDR3aa: CASSIQGLVPQHF
CDR3nt: TGTGCCAGTAGTATTCAGGGCCTCGTACCCCAGCATTTT

j_gene: TRBJ2-1
abundance: many
d_gene: NA
len: 17
v_gene: TRBV19
CDR3aa: CASSIGLARGLWNEQFF
CDR3nt: TGTGCCAGTAGTATAGGTCTAGCGAGAGGATTGTGGAATGAGCAGTTCTTC

j_gene: TRBJ2-7
abundance: NA
d_gene: TRBD1
len: 15
v_gene: TRBV14
CDR3aa: CASSQGTGTSYEQYF
CDR3nt: TGTGCCAGCAGCCAGGGGACAGGAACTTCCTACGAGCAGTACTTC

j_gene: TRBJ2-7
abundance: NA
d_gene: TRBD2
len: 17
v_gene: TRBV7-9
CDR3aa: CASSFRTSGQARNEQYF
CDR3nt: TGTGCCAGCAGCTTCCGGACTAGCGGTCAGGCACGCAACGAGCAGTACTTC

j_gene: TRBJ2-7
abundance: NA
d_gene: TRBD1
len: 14
v_gene: TRBV2
CDR3aa: CASRTGKTAQEQYF
CDR3nt: TGTGCCAGCAGGACAGGGAAGACAGCTCAAGAGCAGTACTTC